Sequencing of this TCR beta chain was carried out in a study of shared clonotypes between healthy human individuals. This CDR3 contains 15 residues. Germline V gene lookup returns CDR1 SGHTA and CDR2 FQGNSA. Losses at the gene ends were 7 bases for V and 2 bases for J; bases not matched to a gene: 8. Clones were read by immunoSEQ multiplex PCR, and TCRdb kept only the in-frame ones, dropping some. In the table there are millions of clones, around 94% of which are singletons. The table lists this clone with a count of one. This TCR was sampled from a man aged 18 to 29 in good health. Source material: naive CD4+ T cells sorted from blood. Subset specified: CD45RA+ positively selected. V gene TRBV7-2 combines with J gene TRBJ2-7, with 10 bases aligning to TRBD2. This CDR3 reads CASTQGTSVTYEQYF. DNA of the CDR3: TGTGCCAGCACCCAAGGGACTAGCGTTACCTACGAGCAGTACTTC.